The 6 T cell receptor beta chains given below trace back to one sample, sequenced in a study of T cell changes during pregnancy in multiple sclerosis. Produced via immunoSEQ multiplex PCR; TCRdb's table is partial and in-frame only. The sample consists of fewer than 40,000 clones, roughly 87% of them appearing once. This specimen was CD8+ T cells from peripheral blood mononuclear cells, taken in the first trimester of pregnancy. These receptors originate from a female donor with multiple sclerosis, enrolled in a pregnancy study.

J is TRBJ2-2 and V is TRBV15; possible D gene TRBD1, 5 bases. Germline CDR1 reads LNHNV; CDR2 reads YYDKDF (reference sequence). Between the trimmed V and J ends, which lost 0 bases and 8 bases, there was a span of 10 bases. The CDR3 extends over 14 amino acids. The CDR3 nucleotides are TGTGCCACCAGCAGAGATGCAGGGTCGGGGGAGCTGTTTTTT. Its translation: CATSRDAGSGELFF.

This chain joins TRBV9 and TRBJ1-4; D is possibly TRBD1 (6 bases). This CDR3 region has 17 residues. CDR1 SGDLS and CDR2 YYNGEE come from the germline V gene. Deletions cut 4 bases from V and 4 bases from J, with 20 bases between. CDR3: CASSQTGSPRHNEKLFF. In DNA, the CDR3 is TGTGCCAGCAGCCAGACAGGCTCACCGAGACATAATGAAAAACTGTTTTTT.

The chain links TRBV2 to TRBJ1-5; 11 positions match TRBD1. Per the germline V gene, CDR1 is SNHLY and CDR2 is FYNNEI. After removal of 7 bases from V and 7 bases from J, the junction contained 9 bases not matched to a gene. The CDR3 has 15 residues. The CDR3 region is CASKGTGGTEQPQHF. The CDR3 bases are TGTGCCAGCAAGGGGACAGGGGGTACGGAGCAGCCCCAGCATTTT.

The J gene is TRBJ1-5, the V gene TRBV27, with D maybe TRBD1 (6 bases). The CDR3 has 14 amino acids. Germline V gives CDR1 MNHEY, CDR2 SMNVEV (reference sequence). V was shortened by 6 bases and J by 3 bases, with 12 bases between the two germline ends. CDR3 region: CASRPRGTNQPQHF. In DNA, the CDR3 is TGTGCCAGCAGACCGAGGGGGACCAATCAGCCCCAGCATTTT.

The V call is TRBV5-4, the J call TRBJ2-7; 9 bases map to TRBD1. V lost 4 bases to trimming and J lost 5 bases; unmatched junction nucleotides: 16. This CDR3 is 17 amino acids long. Germline V lookup: CDR1 SGHNT, CDR2 YYREEE (reference sequence). This CDR3 reads CASSGGTGWAFQDEQYF. In nucleotides, the CDR3 is TGTGCCAGCAGCGGCGGGACAGGGTGGGCGTTTCAGGACGAGCAGTACTTC.

This clone was picked up a small number of times. The chain has TRBV6-1 and TRBJ2-3; tentative D call: TRBD1 (6 bases). This CDR3 contains 15 residues. Germline CDR1 is MNHNS and CDR2 is SASEGT. The ends were cut back, 7 bases at V and 2 bases at J, with 16 bases in the middle. CDR3 nucleotides: TGTGCCAGCACTCCCTCCAGGGGACACACAGATACGCAGTATTTT. This encodes CASTPSRGHTDTQYF.